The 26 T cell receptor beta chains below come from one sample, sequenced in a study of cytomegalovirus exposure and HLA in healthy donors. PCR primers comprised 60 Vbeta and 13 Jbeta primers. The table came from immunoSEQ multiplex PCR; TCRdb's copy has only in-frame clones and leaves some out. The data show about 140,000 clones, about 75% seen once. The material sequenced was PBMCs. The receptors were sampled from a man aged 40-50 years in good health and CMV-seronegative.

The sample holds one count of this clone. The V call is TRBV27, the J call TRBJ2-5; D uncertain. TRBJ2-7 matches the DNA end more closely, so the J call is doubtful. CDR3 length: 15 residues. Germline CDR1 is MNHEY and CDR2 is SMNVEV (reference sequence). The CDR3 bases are TGTGCCAGCAGTTTATGGCCAGGAATCTCCTACGAGCAGTACTTC. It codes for CASSLWPGISYEQYF.

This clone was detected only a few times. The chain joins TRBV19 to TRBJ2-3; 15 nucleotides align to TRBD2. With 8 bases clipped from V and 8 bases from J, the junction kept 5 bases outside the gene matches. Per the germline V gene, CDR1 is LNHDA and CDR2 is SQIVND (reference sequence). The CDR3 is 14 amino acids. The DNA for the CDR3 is TGTGCCAGTGGACTAGCGGGGGGGCTCGGTACGCAGTATTTT. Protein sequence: CASGLAGGLGTQYF.

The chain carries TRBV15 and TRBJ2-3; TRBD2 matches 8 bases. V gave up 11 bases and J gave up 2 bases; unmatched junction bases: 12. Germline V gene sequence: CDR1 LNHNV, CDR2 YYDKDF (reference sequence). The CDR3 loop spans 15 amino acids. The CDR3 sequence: CASRRERGPTDTQYF. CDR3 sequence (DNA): TGTGCCTCCCGGAGGGAGCGGGGGCCCACAGATACGCAGTATTTT.

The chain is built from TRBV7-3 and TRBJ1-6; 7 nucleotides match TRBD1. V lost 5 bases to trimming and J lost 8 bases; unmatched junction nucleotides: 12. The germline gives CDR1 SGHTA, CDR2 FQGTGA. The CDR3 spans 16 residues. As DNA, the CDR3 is TGTGCCAGCAGCCTCCAACCGACAGGGCGGGATTCACCCCTCCACTTT. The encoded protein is CASSLQPTGRDSPLHF.

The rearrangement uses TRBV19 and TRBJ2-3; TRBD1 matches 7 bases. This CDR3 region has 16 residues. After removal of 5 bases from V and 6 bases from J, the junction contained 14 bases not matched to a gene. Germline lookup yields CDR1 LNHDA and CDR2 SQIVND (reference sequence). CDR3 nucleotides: TGTGCCAGTAGTTCCCGGACAGGAGACTGGAGTGATACGCAGTATTTT. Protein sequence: CASSSRTGDWSDTQYF.

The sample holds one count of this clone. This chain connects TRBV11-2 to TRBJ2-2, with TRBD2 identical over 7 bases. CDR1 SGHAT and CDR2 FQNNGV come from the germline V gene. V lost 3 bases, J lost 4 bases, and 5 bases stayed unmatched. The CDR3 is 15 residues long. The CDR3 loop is CASSFPGGRTGELFF. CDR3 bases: TGTGCCAGCAGCTTTCCGGGGGGTCGCACCGGGGAGCTGTTTTTT.

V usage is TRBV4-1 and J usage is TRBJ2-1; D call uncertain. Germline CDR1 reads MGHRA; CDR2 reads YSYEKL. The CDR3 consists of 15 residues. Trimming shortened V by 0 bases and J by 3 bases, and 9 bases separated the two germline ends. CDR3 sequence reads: CASSQDFGGYNEQFF. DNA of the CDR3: TGCGCCAGCAGCCAAGATTTTGGCGGCTACAATGAGCAGTTCTTC.

The CDR3 is CASSAFNEQFF. CDR3 bases: TGCGCCAGCAGTGCGTTCAATGAGCAGTTCTTC. The V gene is TRBV10-1, the J gene TRBJ2-1; no definite D call. V dropped 4 bases and J dropped 6 bases, with 4 bases sitting between them. This CDR3 has 11 amino acids. CDR1 and CDR2 (germline): WNHNN, SYGVQD (reference sequence).

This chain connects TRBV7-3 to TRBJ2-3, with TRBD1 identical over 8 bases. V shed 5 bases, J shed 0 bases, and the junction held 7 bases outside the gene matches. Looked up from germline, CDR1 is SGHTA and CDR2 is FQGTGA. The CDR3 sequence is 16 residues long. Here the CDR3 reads CASSPQGEISTDTQYF. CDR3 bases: TGTGCCAGCAGCCCACAGGGGGAAATTAGCACAGATACGCAGTATTTT.

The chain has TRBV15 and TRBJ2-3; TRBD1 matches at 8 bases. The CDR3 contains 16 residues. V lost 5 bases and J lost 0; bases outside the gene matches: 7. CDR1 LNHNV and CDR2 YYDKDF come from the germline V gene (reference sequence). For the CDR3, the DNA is TGTGCCACCAGCGCGGGACAGGCGATTAGCACAGATACGCAGTATTTT. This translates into CATSAGQAISTDTQYF. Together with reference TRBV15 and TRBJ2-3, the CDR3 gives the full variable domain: DAMVIQNPRYQVTQFGKPVTLSCSQTLNHNVMYWYQQKSSQAPKLLFHYYDKDFNNEADTPDNFQSRRPNTSFCFLDIRSPGLGDTAMYLCATSAGQAISTDTQYFGPGTRLTVL.

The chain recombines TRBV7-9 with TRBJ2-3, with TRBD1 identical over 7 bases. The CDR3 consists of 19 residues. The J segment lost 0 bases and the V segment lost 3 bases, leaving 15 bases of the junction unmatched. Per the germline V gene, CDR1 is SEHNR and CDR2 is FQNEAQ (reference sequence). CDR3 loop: CASSLTGLRTGPSTDTQYF. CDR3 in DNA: TGTGCCAGCAGCTTGACCGGTTTGCGGACAGGACCTAGCACAGATACGCAGTATTTT.

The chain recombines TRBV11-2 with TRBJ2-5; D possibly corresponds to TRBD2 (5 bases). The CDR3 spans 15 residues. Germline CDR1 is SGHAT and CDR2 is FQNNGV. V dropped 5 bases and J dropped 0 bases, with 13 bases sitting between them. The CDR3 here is CASSVLWEYQETQYF. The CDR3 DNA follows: TGTGCCAGCAGCGTGTTGTGGGAGTACCAAGAGACCCAGTACTTC.

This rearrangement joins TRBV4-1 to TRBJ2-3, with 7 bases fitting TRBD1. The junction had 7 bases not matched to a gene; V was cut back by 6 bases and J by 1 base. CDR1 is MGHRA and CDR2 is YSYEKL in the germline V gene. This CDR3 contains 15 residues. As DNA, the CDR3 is TGCGCCAGCAGGCCTCGGACAGGAGGCACAGATACGCAGTATTTT. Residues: CASRPRTGGTDTQYF.

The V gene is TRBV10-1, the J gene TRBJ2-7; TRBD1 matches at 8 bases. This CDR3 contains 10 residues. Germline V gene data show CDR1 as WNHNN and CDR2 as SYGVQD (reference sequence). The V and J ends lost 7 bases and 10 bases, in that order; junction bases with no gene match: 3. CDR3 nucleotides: TGCGCCAGCATGGACAGGGAACAGTACTTC. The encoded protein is CASMDREQYF.

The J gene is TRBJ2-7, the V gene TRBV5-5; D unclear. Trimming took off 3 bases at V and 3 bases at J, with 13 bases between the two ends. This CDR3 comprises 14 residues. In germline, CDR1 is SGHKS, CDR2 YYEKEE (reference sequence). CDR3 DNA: TGTGCCAGCAGCTCCCTGACACGGATCTACGAGCAGTACTTC. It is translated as CASSSLTRIYEQYF.

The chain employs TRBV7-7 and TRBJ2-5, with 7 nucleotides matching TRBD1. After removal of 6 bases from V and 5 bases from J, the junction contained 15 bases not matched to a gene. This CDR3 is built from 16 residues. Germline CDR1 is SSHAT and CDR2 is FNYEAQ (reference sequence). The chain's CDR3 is CASSVGGGLHQETQYF. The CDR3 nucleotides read TGTGCCAGCAGTGTAGGGGGCGGCCTCCATCAGGAGACCCAGTACTTC.

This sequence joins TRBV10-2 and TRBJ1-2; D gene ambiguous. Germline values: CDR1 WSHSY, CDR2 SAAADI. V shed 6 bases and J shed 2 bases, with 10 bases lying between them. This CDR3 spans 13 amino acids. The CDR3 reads CASSSLANYGYTF. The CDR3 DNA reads TGCGCCAGCAGCTCACTAGCCAACTATGGCTACACCTTC.

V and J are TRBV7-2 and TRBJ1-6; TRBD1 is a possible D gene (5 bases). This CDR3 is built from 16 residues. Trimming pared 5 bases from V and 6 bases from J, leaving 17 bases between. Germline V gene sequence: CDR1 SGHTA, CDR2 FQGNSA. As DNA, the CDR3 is TGTGCCAGCAGCGGGGGTTCCGCGGGGGGTAATTCACCCCTCCACTTT. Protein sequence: CASSGGSAGGNSPLHF. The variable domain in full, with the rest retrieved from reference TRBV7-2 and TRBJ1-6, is GAGVSQSPSNKVTEKGKDVELRCDPISGHTALYWYRQSLGQGLEFLIYFQGNSAPDKSGLPSDRFSAERTGGSVSTLTIQRTQQEDSAVYLCASSGGSAGGNSPLHFGNGTRLTVT.

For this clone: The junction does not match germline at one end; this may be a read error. The CDR3 loop is CASSLLSPTGANVLTF. In nucleotides, the CDR3 is TGTGCCAGCAGTTTACTCTCGCCAACTGGGGCCAACGTCCTGACCTTC. The V gene is TRBV27, the J gene TRBJ2-6; TRBD1 is a possible D gene (5 bases). Germline lookup yields CDR1 MNHEY and CDR2 SMNVEV (reference sequence). CDR3 size: 16 residues.

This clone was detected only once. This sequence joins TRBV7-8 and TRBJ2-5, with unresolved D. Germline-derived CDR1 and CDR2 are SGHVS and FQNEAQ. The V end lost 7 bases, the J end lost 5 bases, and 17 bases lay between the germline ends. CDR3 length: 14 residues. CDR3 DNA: TGTGCCAGCACCCTGACACGTCCGTGGGAGACCCAGTACTTC. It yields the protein CASTLTRPWETQYF.

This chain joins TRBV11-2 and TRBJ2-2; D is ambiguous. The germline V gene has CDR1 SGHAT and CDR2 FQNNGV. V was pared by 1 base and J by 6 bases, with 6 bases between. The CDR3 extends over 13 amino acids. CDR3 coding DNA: TGTGCCAGCAGCTTAGCGGTGGCCGGGGAGCTGTTTTTT. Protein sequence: CASSLAVAGELFF.

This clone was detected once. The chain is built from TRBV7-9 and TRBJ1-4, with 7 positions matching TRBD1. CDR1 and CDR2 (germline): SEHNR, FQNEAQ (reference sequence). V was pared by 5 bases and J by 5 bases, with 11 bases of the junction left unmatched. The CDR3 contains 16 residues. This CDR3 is CASSPRQGTSNEKLFF. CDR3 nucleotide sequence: TGTGCCAGCAGCCCCCGACAGGGAACATCCAATGAAAAACTGTTTTTT.

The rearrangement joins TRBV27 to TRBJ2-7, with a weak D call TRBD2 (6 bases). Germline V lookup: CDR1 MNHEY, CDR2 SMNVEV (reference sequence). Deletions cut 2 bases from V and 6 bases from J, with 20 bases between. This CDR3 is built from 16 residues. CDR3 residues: CASSLRWGDPLSEQYF. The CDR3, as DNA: TGTGCCAGCAGTTTACGGTGGGGGGATCCTCTAAGCGAGCAGTACTTC.

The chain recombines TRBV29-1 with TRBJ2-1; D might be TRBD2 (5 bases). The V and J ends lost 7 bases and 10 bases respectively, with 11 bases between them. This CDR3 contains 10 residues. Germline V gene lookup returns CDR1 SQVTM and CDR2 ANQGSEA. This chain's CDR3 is CSAGDSEQFF. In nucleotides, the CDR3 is TGCAGCGCCGGGGATAGCGAGCAGTTCTTC.

The CDR3 reads CASSFGSVSSYNSPLHF. CDR3 nucleotide sequence: TGCGCCAGCAGCTTTGGCTCAGTAAGCTCCTATAATTCACCCCTCCACTTT. The rearrangement joins TRBV5-1 to TRBJ1-6; D gene uncertain. The CDR3 runs 17 residues. Between the trimmed V and J ends, which lost 2 bases and 0 bases, there was a span of 12 bases. The germline CDR1 and CDR2 sequences are SGHRS and YFSETQ.

The CDR3 DNA follows: TGTGCCAGTAGTCCCGCGGAAGGGGGCGCTTACGAGCAGTACTTC. This translates into CASSPAEGGAYEQYF. The chain combines TRBV19 with TRBJ2-7, with 7 nucleotides matching TRBD1. Germline loops: CDR1 LNHDA, CDR2 SQIVND (reference sequence). This CDR3 has 15 residues. Unmatched junction bases numbered 11, after V lost 5 bases and J lost 4 bases.